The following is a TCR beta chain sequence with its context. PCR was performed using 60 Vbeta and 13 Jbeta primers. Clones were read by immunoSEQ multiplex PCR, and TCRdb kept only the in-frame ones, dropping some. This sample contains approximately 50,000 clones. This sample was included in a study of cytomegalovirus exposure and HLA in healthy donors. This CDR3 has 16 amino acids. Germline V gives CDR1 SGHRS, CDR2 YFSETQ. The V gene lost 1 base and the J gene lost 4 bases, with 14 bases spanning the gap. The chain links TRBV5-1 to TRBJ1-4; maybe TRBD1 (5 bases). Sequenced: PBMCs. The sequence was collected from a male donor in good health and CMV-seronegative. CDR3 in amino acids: CASSLYAGLDNEKLFF. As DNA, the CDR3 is TGCGCCAGCAGCTTGTACGCAGGGCTGGATAATGAAAAACTGTTTTTT.